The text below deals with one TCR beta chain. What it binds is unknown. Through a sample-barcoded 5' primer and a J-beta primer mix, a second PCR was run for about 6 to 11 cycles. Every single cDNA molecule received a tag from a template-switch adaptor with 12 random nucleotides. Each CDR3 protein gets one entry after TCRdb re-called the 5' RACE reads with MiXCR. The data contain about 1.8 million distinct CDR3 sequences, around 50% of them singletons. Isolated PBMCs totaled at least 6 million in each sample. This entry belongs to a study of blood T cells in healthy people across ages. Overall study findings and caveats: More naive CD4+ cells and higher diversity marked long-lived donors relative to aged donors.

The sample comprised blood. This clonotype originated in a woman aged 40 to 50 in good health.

CDR3 loop: CASTDTGLETQYF. CDR3 nucleotide sequence: TGTGCCAGCACCGATACAGGGTTGGAGACCCAGTACTTC. The chain carries TRBV28 and TRBJ2-5; tentative D call: TRBD1 (6 bases). V shed 7 bases and J shed 5 bases, with 14 bases lying between them. The CDR3 has 13 amino acids. Germline V CDR1 and CDR2: MDHEN, SYDVKM.